These 30 T cell receptor beta chains were sequenced from one sample in a study of CD8 T cells in Susac syndrome. Random-hexamer reverse transcription was applied to roughly 0.5 to 1 ug RNA. TCRdb redid the calling of the immunoSEQ multiplex PCR reads with MiXCR, one entry per CDR3 protein. The data hold some 200,000 distinct CDR3 sequences, with about 94% observed a single time. Sequenced material: CD4+ T cells from PBMCs. The receptors shown here come from a human donor with Susac syndrome.

The CDR3 loop reads CAWSPILAGGRSEQFF. In DNA, the CDR3 is TGTGCCTGGAGCCCCATCCTAGCGGGGGGGCGGAGTGAGCAGTTCTTC. The chain uses TRBV30 and TRBJ2-1; 12 bases are a match to TRBD2. Trimming took 3 bases from V and 9 from J; bases not matched to a gene: 12. CDR1 and CDR2 from the germline V gene are GTSNPN and SVGIG (reference sequence). There are 16 residues in the CDR3. Full variable domain (outside the CDR3, taken from reference TRBV30 and TRBJ2-1): SQTIHQWPATLVQPVGSPLSLECTVEGTSNPNLYWYRQAAGRGLQLLFYSVGIGQISSEVPQNLSASRPQDRQFILSSKKLLLSDSGFYLCAWSPILAGGRSEQFFGPGTRLTVL.

The chain recombines TRBV29-1 with TRBJ1-1, with a possible D match to TRBD1 (6 bases). In germline, CDR1 is SQVTM, CDR2 ANQGSEA. V was cut by 7 bases and J by 4 bases, with 16 bases left in between. The CDR3 spans 13 residues. The CDR3 nucleotides read TGCAGCGCCCCACAGGGAGCCGGCACTGAAGCTTTCTTT. It translates to CSAPQGAGTEAFF. Looking up the rest from reference TRBV29-1 and TRBJ1-1 gives the full variable domain: SAVISQKPSRDICQRGTSLTIQCQVDSQVTMMFWYRQQPGQSLTLIATANQGSEATYESGFVIDKFPISRPNLTFSTLTVSNMSPEDSSIYLCSAPQGAGTEAFFGQGTRLTVV.

The J gene is TRBJ1-4, the V gene TRBV4-1; tentatively, D is TRBD1 (6 bases). The CDR3 totals 15 residues. V was clipped by 2 bases and J by 1 base, with 8 bases between them. The germline gives CDR1 MGHRA, CDR2 YSYEKL. CDR3 in amino acids: CASSQQQGTNEKLFF. For the CDR3, the DNA is TGCGCCAGCAGCCAACAACAGGGAACTAATGAAAAACTGTTTTTT.

The chain employs TRBV15 and TRBJ2-2; 8 bases are shared with TRBD1. CDR3 length: 16 amino acids. Trimming cost V 1 base and J 3 bases; bases outside gene matches: 4. Germline V gene lookup returns CDR1 LNHNV and CDR2 YYDKDF (reference sequence). The CDR3 sequence: CATSRATGDYTGELFF. DNA of the CDR3: TGTGCCACCAGCAGAGCGACAGGGGACTACACCGGGGAGCTGTTTTTT.

The chain couples TRBV29-1 to TRBJ2-1, with D possibly being TRBD2 (6 bases). This CDR3 is 11 amino acids long. Trimming cost V 4 bases and J 9 bases, with 10 bases left between them. Germline CDR1 reads SQVTM; CDR2 reads ANQGSEA. The CDR3 region has the DNA TGCAGCGTTGGAGGAGGGGTTGAGCAGTTCTTC. It codes for CSVGGGVEQFF.

The V call is TRBV24-1, the J call TRBJ2-2; D is possibly TRBD1 or TRBD2 (5 bases each). The CDR3 runs 16 residues. Deletions cut 4 bases from V and 2 bases from J, with 13 bases between. Looked up from germline, CDR1 is KGHDR and CDR2 is SFDVKD. CDR3 coding DNA: TGTGCCACCAGTGACAGGACACGGGGTAACACCGGGGAGCTGTTTTTT. It codes for CATSDRTRGNTGELFF.

The rearrangement uses TRBV4-2 and TRBJ2-7; D is uncertain. The germline V gene has CDR1 LGHNA and CDR2 YNFKEQ. The ends were cut back, 0 bases at V and 5 bases at J, with 11 bases in the middle. The CDR3 is made up of 14 amino acids. The CDR3 here is CASSQDYGKDEQYF. The DNA for the CDR3 is TGTGCCAGCAGCCAAGACTATGGGAAGGACGAGCAGTACTTC.

The V and J genes are TRBV19 and TRBJ2-3; D gene unclear. Germline CDR1 reads LNHDA; CDR2 reads SQIVND (reference sequence). The CDR3 spans 13 residues. V lost 5 bases and J lost 5, with 11 bases in between. The CDR3 coding sequence is TGTGCCAGTAGTCGCCAGAAGGGAGATACGCAGTATTTT. Amino acid sequence: CASSRQKGDTQYF.

V and J are TRBV4-1 and TRBJ1-6; D not resolved. V was shortened by 4 bases and J by 12 bases, with 19 bases between the two germline ends. This CDR3 has 15 amino acids. Germline CDR1 is MGHRA and CDR2 is YSYEKL. Here the CDR3 DNA reads TGCGCCAGCAGCCCCGAGGTAGAGACCCTACGACCCCTCCACTTT. Its translation: CASSPEVETLRPLHF.

The chain recombines TRBV14 with TRBJ2-1, with a possible D match to TRBD2 (7 bases). The J call is in doubt because the DNA end fits TRBJ2-7 better. Germline V lookup: CDR1 SGHDN, CDR2 FVKESK. The length of the CDR3 is 15 residues. The CDR3 loop reads CASSQAGAGSYEQYF. CDR3 bases: TGTGCCAGCAGCCAGGCGGGGGCCGGATCCTACGAGCAGTACTTC.

This chain joins TRBV20-1 and TRBJ1-5; D perhaps matches TRBD1 (5 bases). V was cut by 6 bases and J by 4 bases, with 19 bases left in between. CDR3 length: 15 residues. Germline V gene lookup returns CDR1 DFQATT and CDR2 SNEGSKA (reference sequence). The CDR3 sequence: CSAGGGEGGNQPQHF. In nucleotides, the CDR3 is TGCAGTGCCGGTGGGGGGGAGGGAGGAAATCAGCCCCAGCATTTT.

J is TRBJ2-7 and V is TRBV20-1; 9 nucleotides align to TRBD1. The germline CDR1 and CDR2 sequences are DFQATT and SNEGSKA (reference sequence). The CDR3 totals 14 residues. J gave up 5 bases and V 5 bases, and 10 bases lay outside the gene matches. DNA of the CDR3: TGCAGTGCTCTCGACAGGGGGAGGCAAAACGAGCAGTACTTC. It specifies CSALDRGRQNEQYF.

The rearrangement joins TRBV7-9 to TRBJ2-2; D is undetermined. Germline-derived CDR1 and CDR2 are SEHNR and FQNEAQ (reference sequence). This CDR3 region has 13 residues. Trimming took 10 bases from V and 7 from J, leaving 16 bases between them. CDR3 DNA sequence: TGTGCCACCGCGCGACCCCCTTTCGGGGAGCTGTTTTTT. This translates into CATARPPFGELFF.

CDR3 loop: CAWSDIGSGGPTEQFF. The CDR3 DNA reads TGTGCCTGGAGTGACATCGGTAGCGGGGGGCCCACTGAGCAGTTCTTC. V is TRBV30 and J is TRBJ2-1; 10 nucleotides agree with TRBD2. The CDR3 is 16 residues long. Germline V lookup: CDR1 GTSNPN, CDR2 SVGIG (reference sequence). After removal of 1 base from V and 9 bases from J, the junction contained 12 bases not matched to a gene.

V and J are TRBV11-2 and TRBJ1-4; 12 bases map to TRBD1. The CDR3 runs 17 residues. V was clipped by 5 bases and J by 5 bases; unmatched bases: 9. Germline V lookup: CDR1 SGHAT, CDR2 FQNNGV. The CDR3 protein is CASSPGTGGRGNEKLFF. CDR3 bases: TGTGCCAGCAGCCCGGGGACAGGGGGCCGGGGGAATGAAAAACTGTTTTTT.

J is TRBJ1-2 and V is TRBV5-4; a possible D gene is TRBD1 (6 bases). The CDR3 has 14 amino acids. The germline gives CDR1 SGHNT, CDR2 YYREEE (reference sequence). V was pared by 5 bases and J by 3 bases, with 14 bases between. The CDR3 protein is CASRTKGGDYGYTF. DNA for the CDR3: TGTGCCAGCAGAACGAAGGGGGGAGACTATGGCTACACCTTC.

V usage is TRBV19 and J usage is TRBJ1-2, with D uncertain. The V gene lost 0 bases and the J gene lost 0 bases, with 5 bases spanning the gap. CDR3 length equals 14 residues. Germline V CDR1 and CDR2: LNHDA, SQIVND (reference sequence). The CDR3 is CASSIDVSNYGYTF. The CDR3, as DNA: TGTGCCAGTAGTATAGATGTCTCTAACTATGGCTACACCTTC.

The chain uses TRBV7-9 and TRBJ2-1, with 9 nucleotides matching TRBD2. Trimming cost V 6 bases and J 13 bases; bases outside gene matches: 13. From germline, CDR1 is SEHNR and CDR2 FQNEAQ (reference sequence). The CDR3 is made up of 14 amino acids. CDR3 amino acids: CASRRARSGGAQFF. DNA of the CDR3: TGTGCCAGCAGACGAGCCCGTAGCGGGGGCGCCCAGTTCTTC.

V gene TRBV4-1 combines with J gene TRBJ2-7; unclear D gene. This CDR3 has 13 residues. V was clipped by 3 bases and J by 6 bases, with 12 bases between them. The germline gives CDR1 MGHRA, CDR2 YSYEKL. The DNA of the CDR3 is TGCGCCAGCAGCCATCCTCACGTTGGCGAGCAGTACTTC. This translates into CASSHPHVGEQYF.

This chain's CDR3 is CASSVRQASSYNSPLHF. For the CDR3, the DNA is TGTGCCAGCAGTGTGCGACAGGCGAGCTCCTATAATTCACCCCTCCACTTT. V and J are TRBV6-1 and TRBJ1-6; D possibly corresponds to TRBD1 (6 bases). Germline V gene data show CDR1 as MNHNS and CDR2 as SASEGT. This CDR3 is 17 amino acids long. The V and J ends lost 4 bases and 0 bases respectively, with 13 bases between them.

This clonotype was seen just once. The chain is built from TRBV11-2 and TRBJ2-1; tentative D call: TRBD1 (6 bases). Germline V gene sequence: CDR1 SGHAT, CDR2 FQNNGV. Deletions cut 2 bases from V and 2 bases from J, with 10 bases between. This CDR3 is 15 amino acids long. The CDR3 sequence: CASSLLNRAYNEQFF. The CDR3 nucleotides are TGTGCCAGCAGCTTACTTAACAGGGCCTACAATGAGCAGTTCTTC.

The chain carries TRBV4-1 and TRBJ1-2; maybe TRBD1 (5 bases). V was pared by 0 bases and J by 4 bases, with 12 bases between. The germline gives CDR1 MGHRA, CDR2 YSYEKL. This CDR3 has 15 residues. For the CDR3, the DNA is TGCGCCAGCAGCCAAGATGAGGGGCGCGGCTATGGCTACACCTTC. Its translation is CASSQDEGRGYGYTF.

The chain combines TRBV20-1 with TRBJ2-5; 7 bases fit TRBD1. The germline CDR1 and CDR2 sequences are DFQATT and SNEGSKA (reference sequence). The V segment lost 3 bases and the J segment 2 bases; nucleotides outside the gene matches: 12. This CDR3 is 16 amino acids long. Written as DNA, the CDR3 is TGCAGTGCTAGCGGTCCATCACAGGGGCCGCAAGAGACCCAGTACTTC. This encodes CSASGPSQGPQETQYF.

This clonotype was found a few times. CDR3 in amino acids: CASSSLGGWTQYF. The CDR3 region has the DNA TGTGCCAGCAGTTCCCTGGGAGGGTGGACCCAGTACTTC. The chain recombines TRBV6-2 or TRBV6-3 with TRBJ2-5; TRBD2 matches at 7 bases. The junction had 6 bases not matched to a gene; V was cut back by 4 bases and J by 7 bases. Germline V gives CDR1 MNHEY, CDR2 SVGEGT. The CDR3 contains 13 residues.

The chain recombines TRBV20-1 with TRBJ2-4, with D possibly being TRBD1 (5 bases). V was clipped by 6 bases and J by 8 bases, with 14 bases between them. Germline loops: CDR1 DFQATT, CDR2 SNEGSKA (reference sequence). CDR3 length: 12 amino acids. The CDR3 nucleotides are TGCAGTGCCCCGACAGCGAAGGACATTCAGTACTTC. Its translation is CSAPTAKDIQYF.

The V gene is TRBV29-1, the J gene TRBJ1-2, with no clear D. V dropped 4 bases and J dropped 4 bases, with 13 bases sitting between them. The CDR3 is made up of 13 amino acids. The germline CDR1 and CDR2 sequences are SQVTM and ANQGSEA. CDR3 protein: CSVAPADGYGYTF. The CDR3 DNA follows: TGCAGCGTTGCCCCGGCCGATGGCTATGGCTACACCTTC.

The rearrangement uses TRBV4-1 and TRBJ2-3, with TRBD1 identical over 10 bases. Germline CDR1 is MGHRA and CDR2 is YSYEKL. V was clipped by 0 bases and J by 4 bases; unmatched bases: 4. The CDR3 has 16 residues. CDR3 loop: CASSQESDRGADTQYF. The CDR3 region has the DNA TGCGCCAGCAGCCAAGAATCGGACAGGGGGGCAGATACGCAGTATTTT.

The V and J genes are TRBV20-1 and TRBJ1-2; D gene unclear. The germline V gene encodes CDR1 DFQATT and CDR2 SNEGSKA (reference sequence). The V end was cut by 1 base, the J end by 4 bases, with 10 bases between. This CDR3 region has 13 residues. In DNA form, the CDR3 reads TGCAGTGCTAGAGTGGTTATCGGCTATGGCTACACCTTC. Amino acids: CSARVVIGYGYTF.

V and J are TRBV7-9 and TRBJ2-3; D could derive from TRBD1 or TRBD2 (5 bases each). The CDR3 runs to 14 residues. CDR1 and CDR2 (germline): SEHNR, FQNEAQ (reference sequence). Trimming removed 3 bases at V and 2 bases at J, with 9 bases between. The CDR3: CASSLGDHTDTQYF. DNA of the CDR3: TGTGCCAGCAGCTTGGGGGACCACACAGATACGCAGTATTTT.

J is TRBJ2-2 and V is TRBV2; a possible D gene is TRBD1 (6 bases). The length of the CDR3 is 14 residues. Germline-derived CDR1 and CDR2 are SNHLY and FYNNEI. V was shortened by 5 bases and J by 4 bases, with 11 bases between the two germline ends. CDR3 bases: TGTGCCAGCAGTCGATTAGGGGGCACCGGGGAGCTGTTTTTT. Translating it yields CASSRLGGTGELFF.